This TCR beta chain stems from a study of shared clonotypes between healthy human individuals. This CDR3 is 14 amino acids long. Deletions cut 6 bases from V and 6 bases from J, with 16 bases between. The germline CDR1 and CDR2 sequences are SGDLS and YYNGEE. Using immunoSEQ multiplex PCR, the repertoire was profiled, and TCRdb retains in-frame clones only, with some absent. The sample shows about 1.1 million clones, around 82% of them seen only once. The sample consisted of memory CD4+ T cells from PBMCs. Described subset: CD45RA-negative fraction. The chain employs TRBV9 and TRBJ2-1; a possible D gene is TRBD1 (6 bases). The sequence came from a man between 18 and 29 years old in good health. Some clones in this sample may be carry-over from other donors' samples. CDR3 DNA sequence: TGTGCCAGCAACATACAGGGCCTGGGCAATGAGCAGTTCTTC. Protein: CASNIQGLGNEQFF.